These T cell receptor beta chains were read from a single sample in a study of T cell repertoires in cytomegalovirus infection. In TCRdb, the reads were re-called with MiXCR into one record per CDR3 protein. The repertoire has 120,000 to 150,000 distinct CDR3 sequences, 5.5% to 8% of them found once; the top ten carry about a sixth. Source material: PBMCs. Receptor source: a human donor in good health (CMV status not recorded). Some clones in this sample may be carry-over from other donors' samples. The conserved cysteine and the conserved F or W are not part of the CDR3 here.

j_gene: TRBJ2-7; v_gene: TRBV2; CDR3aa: ASSESLGRTYEQY
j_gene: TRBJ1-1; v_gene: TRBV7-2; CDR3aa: ASSLIVGLGTEAF
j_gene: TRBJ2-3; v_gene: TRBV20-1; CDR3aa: SARDLTYTDTQY
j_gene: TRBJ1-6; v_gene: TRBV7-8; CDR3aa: ASSLVDSSYSPLH
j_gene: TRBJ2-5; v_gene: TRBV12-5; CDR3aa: ASGLGVRETQY
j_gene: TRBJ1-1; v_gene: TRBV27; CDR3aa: ASSPAGVTVEAF
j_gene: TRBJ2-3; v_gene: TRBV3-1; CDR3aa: ASSQVSGADTQY
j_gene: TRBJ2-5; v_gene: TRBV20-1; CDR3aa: SAGLAGFQETQY
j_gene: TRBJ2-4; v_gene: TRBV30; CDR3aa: AWSVGGSNIQY
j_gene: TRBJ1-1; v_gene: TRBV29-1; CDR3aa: SAAGGITNTEAF
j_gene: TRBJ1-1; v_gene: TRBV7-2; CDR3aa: ASSLVQGGEAF
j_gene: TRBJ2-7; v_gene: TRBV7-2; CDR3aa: ASSLPGTSYEQY
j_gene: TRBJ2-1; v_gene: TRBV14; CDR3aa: ASSPLAGGREQF
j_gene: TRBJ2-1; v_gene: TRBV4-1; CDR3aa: ASSQTFRAWGQF
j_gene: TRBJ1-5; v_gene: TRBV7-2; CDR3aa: ASSPVGSPPQH
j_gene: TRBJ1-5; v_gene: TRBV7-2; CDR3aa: ASSNSIPQGASNQPQH
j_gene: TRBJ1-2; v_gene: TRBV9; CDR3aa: ASSGSGGLDGYT
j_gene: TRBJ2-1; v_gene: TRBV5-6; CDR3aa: ASSPPGLAGGISYNEQF
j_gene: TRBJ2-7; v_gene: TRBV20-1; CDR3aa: SASAGGPYEQY
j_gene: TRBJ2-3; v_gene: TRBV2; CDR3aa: ASRELAGGARDTQY
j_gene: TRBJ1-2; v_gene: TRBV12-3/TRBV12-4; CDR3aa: ASGDRDVGGYT
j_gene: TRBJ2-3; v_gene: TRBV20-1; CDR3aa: SARVPSTDTQY
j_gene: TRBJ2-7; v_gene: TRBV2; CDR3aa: ASSEGDSFYEQY
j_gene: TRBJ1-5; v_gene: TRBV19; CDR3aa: ASSIFPPGQLQH
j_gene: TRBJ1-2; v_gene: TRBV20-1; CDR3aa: SAPPFGSSVMSRDGYT
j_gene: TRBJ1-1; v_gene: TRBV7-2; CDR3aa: ASSVRTFVNTEAF
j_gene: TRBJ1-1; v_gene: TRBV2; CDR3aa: ASGSQGSTEAF
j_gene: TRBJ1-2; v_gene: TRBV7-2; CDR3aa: ASSLAGTTNYGYT